Sequencing of this TCR beta chain was carried out in a study of blood T cell repertoires in COVID-19 (dated by TCRdb to the early 2020s). Broadly, across the study: The collaborator samples originated in the United States, Italy and Spain and spanned the acute and convalescent phases of COVID-19. The material from the prospective study consisted of cDNA or gDNA derived from T cells, B-cell-depleted T cells, or PBMCs. Deeply sampled blood TCRbeta repertoires from subjects exposed to, actively infected with, or recovered from COVID-19 were included in the dataset. The repertoires were made available in a free public database intended to serve as a resource for research on the immune response to SARS-CoV-2. Samples came from the ongoing ImmuneRACE study (first 160 participants) plus 1,254 subjects from 6 global collaborators. A de-identified subject ID, COVID-19 status, age in years and sex were almost always included in the sample metadata. HLA class I and class II types, where available, came from metadata supplied by the sample provider rather than from assay-based typing.

CDR3 length: 12 amino acids, cysteine to phenylalanine. Just CDR3 DNA is preserved here, 36 bases in frame from base 1. V drops 7 bases and J drops 5 bases, leaving 14 bases in between. Based on the germline V gene, the CDR1 and CDR2 sequences are SQVTM and ANQGSEA. The collaborating institutions used their own protocols to collect whole blood in K2EDTA tubes. For TCRbeta analysis, collaborator samples were shipped as frozen whole blood, as isolated PBMCs, or as DNA extracted from either sample type. Beyond this particular receptor, the publication reports: Clinical and demographic metadata were provided uncurated, with the amount varying by source and participant.

This clone was counted only a few times. Its antigen is unknown. No qualities accompany the bases; no much larger clone lies one base away. TCRbeta CDR3 regions were amplified from genomic DNA by means of the immunoSEQ Assay, a bias-controlled multiplex PCR. The paper's processing steps were these. Nucleated cell counts per sample were estimated from amplification of reference gene primers within the assay. Sequence reads were collapsed and filtered to measure the absolute abundance of every unique TCRbeta CDR3 rearrangement. For each sample, productive Simpson clonality was calculated as the square root of Simpson's diversity index over productive rearrangements. Not all clones reach the TCRdb copy of this immuneACCESS table, which keeps in-frame sequences only. Checked studies attribute under half of the gap to unresolved V genes and leave the rest unexplained. V, J and clone size were drawn from that table, and D and trimming were deduced from the DNA. The sample profile shows roughly 270,000 clones; around 90% of them were found once. Just under 9.5% of the sample belongs to the ten largest clones.

The rearrangement joined TRBV29-1 to TRBJ1-1, with a tentative D gene TRBD1 over 5 matching bases. Specimen: peripheral blood. This TCR was sampled from a man younger than 30 with active or convalescent COVID-19. The DNA sequence is TGCAGCGCTAACGGTTGGACAACTGAAGCTTTCTTT. Translated, it reads CSANGWTTEAFF.